This T cell receptor beta chain comes out of a study of T cell responses to AZD1222 COVID-19 vaccine. Assay used: immunoSEQ multiplex PCR; TCRdb lists only in-frame clones, some missing. The sample has about 170,000 clones; 80% to 95% are singletons. Study outcomes and limitations: An increase in Spike-specific TCR breadth and depth was observed after two AZD1222 doses. Seropositive AZD1222 recipients at baseline numbered only five or six.

Germline V gene sequence: CDR1 KGHSH, CDR2 LQKENI. The CDR3 length is 15 residues. V dropped 1 base and J dropped 4 bases, with 11 bases sitting between them. To note about this clone: The antigen is unknown.

The V call is TRBV18, the J call TRBJ1-3; the D is unclear. The TCR was taken from an adult in good health. This sample comprised peripheral blood, obtained on day 0 of AZD1222 vaccination. CDR3 nucleotides: TGTGCCAGCTCACCACTCCCGCAGGACGGAAACACCATATATTTT. It codes for CASSPLPQDGNTIYF.